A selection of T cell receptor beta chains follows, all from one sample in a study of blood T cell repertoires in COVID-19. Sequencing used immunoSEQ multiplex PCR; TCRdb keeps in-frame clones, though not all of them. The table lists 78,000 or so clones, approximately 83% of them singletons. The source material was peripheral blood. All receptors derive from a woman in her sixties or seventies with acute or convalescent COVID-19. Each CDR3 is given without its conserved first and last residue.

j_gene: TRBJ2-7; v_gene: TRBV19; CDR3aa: ASSAWTGGTYEQY
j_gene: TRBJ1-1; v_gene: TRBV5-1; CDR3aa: ASSSQGAGAEAF
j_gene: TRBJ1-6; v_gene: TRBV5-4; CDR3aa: ASSDRLGNSPLH
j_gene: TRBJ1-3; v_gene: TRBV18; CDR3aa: ASSPSKGYSGNTIY
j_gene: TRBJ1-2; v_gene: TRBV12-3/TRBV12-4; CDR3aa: ASSLGPGGYT
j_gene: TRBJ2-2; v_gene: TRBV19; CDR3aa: ASTGPYRDNTGELF
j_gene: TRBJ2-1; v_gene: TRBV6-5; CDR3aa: ASSLFYNEQF
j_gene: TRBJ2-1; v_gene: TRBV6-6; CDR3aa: ASVESGDEQF
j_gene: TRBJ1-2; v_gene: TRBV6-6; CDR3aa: ASSYVPGSNYGYT
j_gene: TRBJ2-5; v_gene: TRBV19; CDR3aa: ASSRQALPQETQY
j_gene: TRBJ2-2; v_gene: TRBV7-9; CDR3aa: ASSLAMGLTGELF
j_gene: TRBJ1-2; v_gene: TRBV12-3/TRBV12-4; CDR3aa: ASSFSYFGDT
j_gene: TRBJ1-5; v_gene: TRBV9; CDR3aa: ASSEGHLSNQPQH
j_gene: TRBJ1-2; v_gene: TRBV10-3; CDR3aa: AIISVQGGGYT
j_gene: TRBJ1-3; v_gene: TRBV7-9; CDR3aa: ASSSRDRPGNTIY
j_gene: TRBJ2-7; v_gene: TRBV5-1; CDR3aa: ASSSGTGGIYEQY
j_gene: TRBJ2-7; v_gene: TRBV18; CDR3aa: ASSRGQGYEQY
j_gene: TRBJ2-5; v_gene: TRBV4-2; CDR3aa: ASSQGVQGPQETQY
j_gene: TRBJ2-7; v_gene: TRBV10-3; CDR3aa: ATAQGSPSYEQY
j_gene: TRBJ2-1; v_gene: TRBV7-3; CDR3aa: ASSGGQGNYNEQF
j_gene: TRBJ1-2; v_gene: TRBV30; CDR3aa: AWSAGPGANYGYT
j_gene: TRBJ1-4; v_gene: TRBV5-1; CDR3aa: ASSIQGSNEKLF
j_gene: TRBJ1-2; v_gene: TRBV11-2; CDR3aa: ASSLEAGVSQGYT
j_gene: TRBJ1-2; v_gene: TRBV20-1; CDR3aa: SASDSNYGYT
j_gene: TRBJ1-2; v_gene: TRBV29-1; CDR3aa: STWGTGTYGYT
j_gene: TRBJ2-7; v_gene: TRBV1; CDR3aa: TSSPLVPSLWAGVYEQY
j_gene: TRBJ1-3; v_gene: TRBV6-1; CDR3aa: ASSEISEQANSGNTIY
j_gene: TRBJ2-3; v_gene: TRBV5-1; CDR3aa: ASSLESGAADTQY
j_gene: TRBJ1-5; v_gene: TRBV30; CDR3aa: AWSVGARNQPQH
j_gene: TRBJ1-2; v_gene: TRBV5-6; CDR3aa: ASSSGVYGYT
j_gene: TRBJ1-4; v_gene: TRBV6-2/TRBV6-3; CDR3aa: ASSDPGQGSEKLF
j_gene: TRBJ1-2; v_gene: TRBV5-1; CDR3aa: ASSSVGQGATGYT
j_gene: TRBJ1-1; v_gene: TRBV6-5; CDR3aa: ASSPRGLAEAF
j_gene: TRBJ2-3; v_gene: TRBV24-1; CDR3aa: ATSDPTTGLADTQY
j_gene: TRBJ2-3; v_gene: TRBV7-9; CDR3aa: ASSFLAGEITDTQY
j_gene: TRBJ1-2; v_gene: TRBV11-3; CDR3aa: ASSLDLGTGSGYT
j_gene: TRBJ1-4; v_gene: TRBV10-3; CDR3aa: AISEATGNKLF
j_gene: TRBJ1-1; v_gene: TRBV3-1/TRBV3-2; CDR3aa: ASSQGRMTEAF
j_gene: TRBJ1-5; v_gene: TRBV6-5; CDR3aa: ASRQQGVNQPQH
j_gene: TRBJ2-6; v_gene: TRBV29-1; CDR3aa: SVDRQGVTGANVLT
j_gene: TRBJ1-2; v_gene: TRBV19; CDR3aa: ASSTGAGATNYGYT
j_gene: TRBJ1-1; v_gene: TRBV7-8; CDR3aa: ASSLAGTGKWTEAF
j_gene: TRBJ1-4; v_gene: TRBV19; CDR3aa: ASSISGSTNEKLF
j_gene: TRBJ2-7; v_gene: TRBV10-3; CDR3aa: AITPDRGEQY
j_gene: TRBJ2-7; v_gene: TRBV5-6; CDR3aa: ASSLDRNYEQY